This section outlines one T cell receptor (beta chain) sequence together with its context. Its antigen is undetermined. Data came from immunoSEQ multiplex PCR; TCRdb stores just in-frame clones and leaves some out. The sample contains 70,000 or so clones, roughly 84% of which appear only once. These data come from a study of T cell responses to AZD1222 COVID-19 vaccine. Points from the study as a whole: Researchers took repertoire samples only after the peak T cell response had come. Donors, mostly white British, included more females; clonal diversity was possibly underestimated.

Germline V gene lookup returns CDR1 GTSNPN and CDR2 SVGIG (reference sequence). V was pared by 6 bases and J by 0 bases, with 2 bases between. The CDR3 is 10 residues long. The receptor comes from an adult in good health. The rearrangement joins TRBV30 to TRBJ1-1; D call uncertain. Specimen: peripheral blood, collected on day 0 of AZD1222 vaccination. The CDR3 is CACVNTEAFF. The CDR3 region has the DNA TGTGCCTGTGTGAACACTGAAGCTTTCTTT.